The present TCR beta chain was sequenced within a study of T cell responses to AZD1222 COVID-19 vaccine. Whole-study results and caveats: Along spike, vaccine-associated CD4 TCRs were found throughout, with dominance at 160-218 and 743-854. Nearly half of spike-specific TCRs reportedly target unmutated variant regions. Increased Spike-specific TCR breadth and depth were observed after two AZD1222 doses.

With regard to this clone: Its antigen is unknown.

Clones were sequenced by immunoSEQ multiplex PCR, and TCRdb holds only the in-frame ones, with some missing. The sample holds around 130,000 clones, 88% seen once. Doses given second, at about 4 or about 12 weeks, were pooled. CDR3 length equals 13 residues. Germline V gives CDR1 LNHDA, CDR2 SQIVND (reference sequence). V shed 2 bases and J shed 0 bases, with 4 bases lying between them. The sequence was collected from an adult who received the AZD1222 COVID-19 vaccine. The specimen was peripheral blood, collected 28 days after the second AZD1222 dose. J is TRBJ1-1 and V is TRBV19; D gene ambiguous. The DNA of the CDR3 is TGTGCCAGTAGTATACAGATGAACACTGAAGCTTTCTTT. Translated, it gives CASSIQMNTEAFF.